The entry below gives a single T cell receptor beta chain sequence along with its context. What it recognizes is unknown. Using its own MiXCR run on the reads, TCRdb lists one record per CDR3 protein. The table has approximately 730,000 distinct CDR3 sequences, around 32% seen once. The CDR3 loop spans 16 amino acids. Trimming removed 6 bases from V and 4 bases from J, with 18 bases in between. These data come from a study of T cell repertoires in cytomegalovirus infection. Study in general: Both a matching HLA type and CMV infection were indicated by public TCR beta signatures.

Study-level findings and limits: HLA-C-restricted TCR beta clonotypes specific for CMV led the ex vivo response.

This TCR derives from a human donor in good health (CMV status not recorded). Some clones in this sample may be carry-over from other donors' samples. This chain connects TRBV12-3 or TRBV12-4 to TRBJ2-2; D is possibly TRBD1 (5 bases). The sample consisted of cultured PBMCs, taken from culture after CMV antigen stimulation. The CDR3 nucleotides are TGTGCCAGCAGCCTTACAGGTCGCCGAGGCACCGGGGAGCTGTTTTTT. Translation gives CASSLTGRRGTGELFF.